The 9 T cell receptor beta chains below all came from one sample that was sequenced in a study of beta chain features in type 1 diabetes. Notes on the study in general: In all four CD4+ subsets, TCRB CDR3 length was significantly, moderately reduced in type 1 diabetes.

What these receptors recognize is not known. What was sequenced were expressed TCRB transcripts, since all of the isolated RNA had been reverse transcribed. Sequenced by immunoSEQ multiplex PCR; TCRdb stores in-frame clones only, minus some. The sample consists of around 150,000 clones, approximately 62% of them appearing once. The specimen sequenced was naive CD4+ T cells from blood. These TCRs come from a man aged 30-40 years with type 1 diabetes.

The rearrangement uses TRBV29-1 and TRBJ2-5; tentative D call: TRBD2 (5 bases). This CDR3 is 15 amino acids long. Germline assignment: CDR1 SQVTM and CDR2 ANQGSEA. V was shortened by 1 base and J by 5 bases, with 17 bases between the two germline ends. The CDR3: CSVEGYPTGFETQYF. Here the CDR3 DNA reads TGCAGCGTTGAAGGATACCCTACGGGGTTCGAGACCCAGTACTTC. The complete variable domain, with remaining parts taken from reference TRBV29-1 and TRBJ2-5, reads SAVISQKPSRDICQRGTSLTIQCQVDSQVTMMFWYRQQPGQSLTLIATANQGSEATYESGFVIDKFPISRPNLTFSTLTVSNMSPEDSSIYLCSVEGYPTGFETQYFGPGTRLLVL.

This chain joins TRBV4-3 and TRBJ2-7, with 8 positions matching TRBD2. The V and J ends lost 0 bases and 3 bases, in that order; junction bases with no gene match: 4. The CDR3 covers 15 residues. Germline values: CDR1 LGHNA, CDR2 YSLEER. The CDR3 sequence: CASSQDGGGIYEQYF. Here the CDR3 DNA reads TGCGCCAGCAGCCAAGACGGCGGGGGGATCTACGAGCAGTACTTC.

V and J are TRBV2 and TRBJ2-3; D possibly corresponds to TRBD2 (6 bases). The CDR3 consists of 14 residues. V lost 7 bases, J lost 0 bases, and 11 bases lay in between. Germline values: CDR1 SNHLY, CDR2 FYNNEI. The CDR3 here is CASTEGTSTDTQYF. Here the CDR3 DNA reads TGTGCCAGCACGGAGGGGACGAGCACAGATACGCAGTATTTT.

The rearrangement joins TRBV28 to TRBJ2-3; D is possibly TRBD1 (6 bases). Germline V gene data show CDR1 as MDHEN and CDR2 as SYDVKM. The CDR3 loop spans 12 amino acids. The germline V and J ends were trimmed by 6 bases and 6 bases, with 10 bases remaining between them. The CDR3 here is CASRYRVDTQYF. As DNA, the CDR3 is TGTGCCAGCAGGTACAGGGTGGATACGCAGTATTTT.

CDR3 amino acids: CASSLWQETSGANVLTF. DNA of the CDR3: TGTGCCAGCAGTTTATGGCAGGAAACTTCTGGGGCCAACGTCCTGACTTTC. J is TRBJ2-6 and V is TRBV28; D unresolved. Germline V CDR1 and CDR2: MDHEN, SYDVKM. V dropped 0 bases and J dropped 1 base, with 10 bases sitting between them. The CDR3 spans 17 residues.

The rearrangement joins TRBV30 to TRBJ1-5, with D perhaps matching TRBD1 (5 bases). CDR1 is GTSNPN, CDR2 SVGIG, per germline (reference sequence). The V end was cut by 3 bases, the J end by 2 bases, with 11 bases between. The CDR3 sequence is 14 residues long. This chain's CDR3 is CAWRAGDRNQPQHF. As DNA, the CDR3 is TGTGCCTGGAGGGCGGGGGATCGCAATCAGCCCCAGCATTTT. Complete variable domain (other parts from reference TRBV30 and TRBJ1-5): SQTIHQWPATLVQPVGSPLSLECTVEGTSNPNLYWYRQAAGRGLQLLFYSVGIGQISSEVPQNLSASRPQDRQFILSSKKLLLSDSGFYLCAWRAGDRNQPQHFGDGTRLSIL.

This clone was observed a single time. The chain uses TRBV14 and TRBJ2-1; perhaps D is TRBD1 or TRBD2 (5 bases each). The germline V gene encodes CDR1 SGHDN and CDR2 FVKESK. Trimming shortened V by 3 bases and J by 0 bases, and 9 bases separated the two germline ends. The CDR3 consists of 15 residues. The CDR3: CASSQWGSSYNEQFF. The CDR3 DNA reads as TGTGCCAGCAGCCAGTGGGGGAGCTCCTACAATGAGCAGTTCTTC.

The chain carries TRBV7-2 and TRBJ1-1; D call uncertain. The CDR3 sequence is 13 residues long. V was shortened by 4 bases and J by 10 bases, with 16 bases between the two germline ends. CDR1 is SGHTA and CDR2 is FQGNSA in the germline V gene. The CDR3 sequence is CASSSQERVVAFF. In DNA, the CDR3 is TGTGCCAGCAGCTCCCAGGAAAGGGTAGTAGCTTTCTTT.

The chain couples TRBV2 to TRBJ2-3; the D is unclear. The CDR3 covers 10 residues. Per the germline V gene, CDR1 is SNHLY and CDR2 is FYNNEI. Trimming left V 8 bases short and J 3 bases short, with 3 bases between. CDR3 in DNA: TGTGCCAGCGGAACAGATACGCAGTATTTT. Protein: CASGTDTQYF.